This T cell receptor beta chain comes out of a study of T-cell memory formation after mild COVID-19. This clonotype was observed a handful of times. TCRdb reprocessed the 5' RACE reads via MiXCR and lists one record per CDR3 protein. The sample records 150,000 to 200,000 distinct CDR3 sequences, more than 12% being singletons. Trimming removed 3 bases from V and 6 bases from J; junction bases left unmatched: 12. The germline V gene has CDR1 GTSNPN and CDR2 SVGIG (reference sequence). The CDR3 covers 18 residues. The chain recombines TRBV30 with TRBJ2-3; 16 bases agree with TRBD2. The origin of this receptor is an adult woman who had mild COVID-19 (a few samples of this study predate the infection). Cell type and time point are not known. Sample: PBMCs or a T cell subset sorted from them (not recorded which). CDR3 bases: TGTGCCTGGAGCCGACCGGGACTAGCGGGGGGGCCTGGTGATACGCAGTATTTT. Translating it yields CAWSRPGLAGGPGDTQYF.